This T cell receptor beta chain was obtained from a study of T cell responses to AZD1222 COVID-19 vaccine. About the research overall: Second doses that came at about 4 or about 12 weeks were put together.

Assay: immunoSEQ multiplex PCR; the TCRdb copy retains only in-frame clones and omits some. The top ten clones hold 4% to 5% of a sample with more than 85,000 clones, roughly four fifths of them seen once. In regard to this clone: Its antigen remains unidentified.

Regarding the study as a whole: Only a handful of AZD1222 recipients were seropositive at baseline. Among spike-specific TCRs, nearly half reportedly target unmutated variant regions.

The V segment lost 5 bases and the J segment 1 base; nucleotides outside the gene matches: 7. This CDR3 has 15 amino acids. Germline V gives CDR1 SEHNR, CDR2 FQNEAQ (reference sequence). V and J are TRBV7-9 and TRBJ2-5, with 7 bases aligning to TRBD1. The sample was peripheral blood, taken on day 0 of AZD1222 vaccination. The origin of this receptor is an adult in good health. In DNA, the CDR3 is TGTGCCAGCAGCGTACCGGGACAGTTCCAAGAGACCCAGTACTTC. Translating it yields CASSVPGQFQETQYF.